Listed here are 24 T cell receptor beta chains from one sample, sequenced in a study of metastatic and nonmetastatic thyroid tumors (dated by TCRdb to about 2020). Library construction relied on PCR. For sequencing, an Illumina HiSeq 4000 was employed. TCRdb itself trimmed the public reads at Q25 with fastp, ran MiXCR and retained productive beta chains. For this sample the table gives approximately 35,000 clones, of which 35% to 40% were detected only once. The ten biggest clones cover under 25% of the sample. Before undergoing thyroid surgery, none of the patients had been given any kind of treatment. The sample consisted of tumor tissue. Receptors were obtained from a female donor with papillary thyroid cancer or a benign thyroid nodule (not recorded which). Some clones in this sample may be carry-over from other donors' samples.

J is TRBJ1-6 and V is TRBV6-1, with 7 bases aligning to TRBD1. The germline V gene has CDR1 MNHNS and CDR2 SASEGT. The CDR3 contains 16 residues. V gave up 6 bases and J gave up 7 bases; unmatched junction bases: 12. In DNA, the CDR3 is TGTGCCAGCAGCCGGTCCGTTACAGGGGAAAATTCACCCCTCCACTTT. Translated, it gives CASSRSVTGENSPLHF.

This clone has a handful of counts. The chain is built from TRBV28 and TRBJ1-2; no definite D call. Trimming took 6 bases from V and 2 from J, leaving 10 bases between them. CDR3 size: 13 residues. Per germline, CDR1 MDHEN and CDR2 SYDVKM. The CDR3 coding sequence is TGTGCCAGCAGAGAGGAGGCGAACTATGGCTACACCTTC. Its translation is CASREEANYGYTF.

This clone was seen a few times. Other DNA sequences from this sample encode an identical CDR3 as well. The chain combines TRBV12-3 or TRBV12-4 with TRBJ2-2; possibly TRBD1 or TRBD2 for D (6 bases each). CDR3 length equals 15 residues. Trimming took 3 bases from V and 0 from J, leaving 8 bases between them. The CDR3 coding sequence is TGTGCCAGCAGTTTGGGGGGCGCGAACACCGGGGAGCTGTTTTTT. It is translated as CASSLGGANTGELFF.

By sample share, this clone is medium-sized (0.01 to 0.1%). The V call is TRBV5-1, the J call TRBJ2-5; 11 bases match TRBD2. The CDR3 spans 17 residues. CDR1 is SGHRS, CDR2 YFSETQ, per germline. V lost 3 bases and J lost 2; bases outside the gene matches: 9. In nucleotides, the CDR3 is TGCGCCAGCAGCTCCGGAGGGGTAGCGGGGGGGCAAGAGACCCAGTACTTC. Its protein product is CASSSGGVAGGQETQYF. Full variable domain (rest looked up from reference TRBV5-1 and TRBJ2-5): KAGVTQTPRYLIKTRGQQVTLSCSPISGHRSVSWYQQTPGQGLQFLFEYFSETQRNKGNFPGRFSGRQFSNSRSEMNVSTLELGDSALYLCASSSGGVAGGQETQYFGPGTRLLVL.

The V and J genes are TRBV20-1 and TRBJ2-7; 11 nucleotides line up with TRBD2. The CDR3 spans 14 residues. Looked up from germline, CDR1 is DFQATT and CDR2 is SNEGSKA (reference sequence). V shed 4 bases and J 5 bases; nucleotides not matched to a gene: 7. CDR3 nucleotides: TGCAGTGCTATCCCGGGACTAGCGGTCCACGAGCAGTACTTC. This encodes CSAIPGLAVHEQYF.

This clone was counted between two and nine times. V usage is TRBV6-5 and J usage is TRBJ2-2; D uncertain. The germline gives CDR1 MNHEY, CDR2 SVGAGI. CDR3 length: 13 amino acids. V was clipped by 0 bases and J by 7 bases, with 6 bases between them. CDR3 residues: CASSYSIGGELFF. In nucleotides, the CDR3 is TGTGCCAGCAGTTACTCGATAGGCGGGGAGCTGTTTTTT.

The chain links TRBV28 to TRBJ2-6; D not certain. Trimming cost V 11 bases and J 0 bases, with 5 bases left between them. The CDR3 loop spans 12 amino acids. CDR1 and CDR2 (germline): MDHEN, SYDVKM. The CDR3 here is CAVGSGANVLTF. The CDR3 DNA follows: TGTGCCGTCGGCTCTGGGGCCAACGTCCTGACTTTC. Full variable domain (remainder filled in from reference TRBV28 and TRBJ2-6): DVKVTQSSRYLVKRTGEKVFLECVQDMDHENMFWYRQDPGLGLRLIYFSYDVKMKEKGDIPEGYSVSREKKERFSLILESASTNQTSMYLCAVGSGANVLTFGAGSRLTVL.

The rearrangement joins TRBV7-6 to TRBJ1-6, with a weak D call TRBD1 (6 bases). The V and J ends lost 2 bases and 5 bases respectively, with 19 bases between them. Looked up from germline, CDR1 is SGHVS and CDR2 is FNYEAQ. The length of the CDR3 is 18 residues. Here the CDR3 reads CASSLNPPLTGNNSPLHF. DNA for the CDR3: TGTGCCAGCAGCTTAAATCCCCCCTTGACAGGCAATAATTCACCCCTCCACTTT.

The CDR3 is CASSQDPTRYYEQYF. The CDR3 nucleotides are TGCGCCAGCAGCCAAGACCCAACCAGGTACTACGAGCAGTACTTC. The rearrangement joins TRBV4-1 to TRBJ2-7; D is unclear. CDR1 MGHRA and CDR2 YSYEKL come from the germline V gene. The V end lost 0 bases, the J end lost 3 bases, and 12 bases lay between the germline ends. This CDR3 has 15 residues.

The V call is TRBV27, the J call TRBJ2-6; no reliable D call. From germline, CDR1 is MNHEY and CDR2 SMNVEV (reference sequence). The CDR3 totals 15 residues. With 3 bases removed from V and 1 base from J, the gap between germline ends came to 7 bases. This chain's CDR3 is CASSFLGSGANVLTF. The CDR3 DNA reads TGTGCCAGCAGTTTCCTCGGGTCTGGGGCCAACGTCCTGACTTTC.

This clone was seen more than once but under ten times. The chain uses TRBV6-2 or TRBV6-3 and TRBJ2-7; 7 bases agree with TRBD2. This CDR3 region has 13 residues. The germline CDR1 and CDR2 sequences are MNHEY and SVGEGT. Trimming at V came to 10 bases and at J to 2 bases, leaving 8 bases not matched to a gene. The CDR3 sequence: CATHRGDTYEQYF. CDR3 nucleotides: TGTGCCACTCACCGGGGGGATACCTACGAGCAGTACTTC.

CDR3 bases: TGTGCCACCGCCGGGACAGGGCACAATCAGCCCCAGCATTTT. It specifies CATAGTGHNQPQHF. The J gene is TRBJ1-5, the V gene TRBV15; 9 bases are a match to TRBD1. There are 14 residues in the CDR3. V gave up 8 bases and J gave up 3 bases; unmatched junction bases: 5. The germline CDR1 and CDR2 sequences are LNHNV and YYDKDF (reference sequence).

The chain has TRBV7-3 and TRBJ2-6; 7 bases map to TRBD1. CDR3 length equals 16 residues. Germline V gene lookup returns CDR1 SGHTA and CDR2 FQGTGA. Trimming at V came to 3 bases and at J to 0 bases, leaving 2 bases not matched to a gene. The chain's CDR3 is CASSFTGASGANVLTF. DNA for the CDR3: TGTGCCAGCAGCTTTACAGGGGCCTCTGGGGCCAACGTCCTGACTTTC.

The rearrangement joins TRBV7-8 to TRBJ1-3; D is undetermined. CDR1 is SGHVS, CDR2 FQNEAQ, per germline. The CDR3 has 14 residues. Trimming took 1 base from V and 2 from J, leaving 6 bases between them. The CDR3 coding sequence is TGTGCCAGCAGCTTAGGGGGAACTGGAAACACCATATATTTT. As protein: CASSLGGTGNTIYF.

This clone appeared many times. Other nucleotide sequences in the sample specify the same CDR3. The chain links TRBV5-1 to TRBJ2-3, with 8 bases matching TRBD1. The V gene end was trimmed by 4 bases and the J gene end by 2 bases; junction bases not matched to a gene: 9. This CDR3 is built from 16 residues. Germline V gives CDR1 SGHRS, CDR2 YFSETQ. The CDR3 DNA sequence: TGCGCCAGCAGCCGCGGGACAGGTCTTACCACAGATACGCAGTATTTT. It codes for CASSRGTGLTTDTQYF.

The sample holds a few counts of this clone. The chain employs TRBV2 and TRBJ2-2, with D tentatively TRBD2 (5 bases). V was pared by 4 bases and J by 5 bases, with 14 bases between. The CDR3 runs to 15 residues. Germline V gene lookup returns CDR1 SNHLY and CDR2 FYNNEI. The CDR3 here is CASSVEGPRTGELFF. CDR3 DNA: TGTGCCAGCAGTGTCGAGGGCCCGAGGACCGGGGAGCTGTTTTTT.

The V gene is TRBV27, the J gene TRBJ2-7; D possibly corresponds to TRBD1 (6 bases). The germline V and J ends were trimmed by 5 bases and 7 bases, with 15 bases remaining between them. The CDR3 extends over 13 amino acids. Germline V gives CDR1 MNHEY, CDR2 SMNVEV (reference sequence). CDR3 region: CASSLKGVREQYF. CDR3 coding DNA: TGTGCCAGCAGTCTTAAGGGGGTTAGAGAGCAGTACTTC.

The CDR3 sequence: CASSLTTSTDTQYF. The CDR3 DNA is TGTGCCAGCAGCCTCACCACTAGCACAGATACGCAGTATTTT. The rearrangement uses TRBV6-2 or TRBV6-3 and TRBJ2-3; unclear D gene. The CDR3 sequence is 14 residues long. CDR1 and CDR2 (germline): MNHEY, SVGEGT. V lost 6 bases, J lost 0 bases, and 10 bases lay in between.

J is TRBJ1-2 and V is TRBV25-1; no firm D call. V was clipped by 0 bases and J by 2 bases, with 10 bases between them. The CDR3 consists of 15 residues. Germline CDR1 and CDR2: MGHDK and SYGVNS. The CDR3 region is CASSEYRDPNYGYTF. Written as DNA, the CDR3 is TGTGCCAGCAGTGAATACCGAGACCCGAACTATGGCTACACCTTC.

The genes are TRBV20-1 and TRBJ1-2; possibly TRBD1 for D (5 bases). This CDR3 contains 12 residues. Trimming cost V 6 bases and J 8 bases, with 16 bases left between them. Germline loops: CDR1 DFQATT, CDR2 SNEGSKA (reference sequence). The CDR3 DNA follows: TGCAGTGCCGAAACCCGGGGGAGAGGCTACACCTTC. Translation gives CSAETRGRGYTF.

The chain recombines TRBV7-8 with TRBJ1-2; weak D call: TRBD1 (5 bases). The CDR3 has 12 amino acids. The V end was cut by 8 bases, the J end by 7 bases, with 14 bases between. Germline V gene data show CDR1 as SGHVS and CDR2 as FQNEAQ. DNA of the CDR3: TGTGCCAGCCGGCAGGGTGGTGGTGGCTACACCTTC. It encodes CASRQGGGGYTF.

This clone appeared a few times. The chain recombines TRBV20-1 with TRBJ1-6, with TRBD1 identical over 7 bases. The germline V gene has CDR1 DFQATT and CDR2 SNEGSKA (reference sequence). The CDR3 spans 14 residues. Trimming took 3 bases from V and 5 from J; bases not matched to a gene: 4. CDR3: CSARSTGNNSPLHF. The CDR3, as DNA: TGCAGTGCTAGGTCGACAGGGAATAATTCACCCCTCCACTTT.

This clone was counted a few times. The rearrangement joins TRBV6-1 to TRBJ1-5, with 10 positions matching TRBD1. CDR3 length: 16 residues. The germline gives CDR1 MNHNS, CDR2 SASEGT. The junction had 7 bases not matched to a gene; V was cut back by 5 bases and J by 3 bases. Here the CDR3 DNA reads TGTGCCAGCAGTAGACAGGGGGCGAATTACAATCAGCCCCAGCATTTT. Amino acid sequence: CASSRQGANYNQPQHF.

The table lists this clone with a count of one. This chain joins TRBV4-1 and TRBJ2-7, with 10 bases identical to TRBD1. The CDR3 spans 14 residues. The germline V gene has CDR1 MGHRA and CDR2 YSYEKL. With V trimmed by 1 base and J by 7 bases, 4 bases remained unmatched. CDR3 coding DNA: TGCGCCAGCAGCCAAGGACAGGGGGCTCGGGAGCAGTACTTC. Amino acids: CASSQGQGAREQYF.